The sequence of this T cell receptor beta chain was determined in a study of response to subunit inactivated influenza vaccine. TCRdb redid the calling of the RT-PCR reads with MiXCR, one entry per CDR3 protein. The data show some 570,000 distinct CDR3 sequences, roughly 12% seen once. This sample also appeared in a second study, on T cells expressing NK-cell markers. That work contributes: UMIs accompanied the 5'RACE template switching by which TCR beta cDNA was made. The contribution of dominant NKG2C+ clonotypes to CD8+ T cells in more than five donors was roughly 1.0-7.5%. A handful of donors likewise had their CD3+CD56-NKG2C+ fraction led by these clonotypes.

The sequences come from PBMCs from blood, collected on the day of vaccination. The TCR comes from a man aged 45-60 years who received an inactivated influenza vaccine.

The CDR3 bases are TGTGCCAGCAGTTACTCAACTAGCGACAATGAGCAGTTCTTC. It yields the protein CASSYSTSDNEQFF. The chain employs TRBV6-2 or TRBV6-3 and TRBJ2-1; 7 bases agree with TRBD2. This CDR3 is built from 14 residues. The J segment lost 5 bases and the V segment lost 0 bases, leaving 1 base of the junction unmatched. CDR1 is MNHEY, CDR2 SVGEGT, per germline.